A selection of T cell receptor beta chains follows, all from one sample in a study of post-analysis software for immune sequencing data. Via MiXCR, TCRdb re-called the PCR reads, giving one row per CDR3 protein. This table holds about 760,000 distinct CDR3 sequences, roughly 30% found once. The sample consisted of blood. The receptors originated from a girl aged 5-17 years with multiple sclerosis. The CDR3 runs from the conserved cysteine through the conserved F or W. D genes are given only for firm matches. Clone size is shown for a subset of rows, as once, few, many or a class of expanded clone.

D gene	CDR3 length	V gene	J gene	clone size	CDR3 protein	CDR3 DNA
TRBD2	11	TRBV29-1	TRBJ2-3	many	CSVEYGGTQYF	TGCAGCGTTGAATACGGGGGGACGCAGTATTTT
.	13	TRBV5-5	TRBJ1-2	few	CASSSDNGYGYTF	TGTGCCAGCAGTTCGGACAACGGCTATGGCTACACCTTC
.	12	TRBV20-1	TRBJ2-1	many	CSATRRGGERFF	TGCAGTGCTACCCGGAGGGGGGGTGAGCGGTTCTTC
TRBD2	16	TRBV18	TRBJ2-1	.	CASSPVAGGSYNEQFF	TGTGCCAGCTCACCGGTAGCGGGAGGCTCCTACAATGAGCAGTTCTTC
.	13	TRBV20-1	TRBJ2-1	.	CSATWTAQETQFF	TGCAGTGCCACCTGGACAGCCCAAGAGACCCAGTTCTTC
.	12	TRBV2	TRBJ2-4	.	CASSENGNIQYF	TGTGCCAGCAGTGAAAACGGAAACATTCAGTACTTC
.	16	TRBV6-1	TRBJ1-6	.	CASSDFGHESNSPLHF	TGTGCCAGCAGTGACTTCGGACACGAGAGTAATTCACCCCTCCACTTT
.	13	TRBV29-1	TRBJ2-5	many	CSVEWGTSGTQYF	TGCAGCGTTGAATGGGGGACTTCAGGGACCCAGTACTTC
TRBD2	15	TRBV6-5	TRBJ2-1	few	CASSYEPLAGGQQFF	TGTGCCAGCAGTTACGAACCACTAGCGGGAGGGCAGCAGTTCTTC
TRBD1	15	TRBV20-1	TRBJ2-7	few	CSARPSGTGRGEQYF	TGCAGTGCTAGACCCTCCGGGACAGGGCGCGGCGAGCAGTACTTC
TRBD1	16	TRBV11-2	TRBJ2-7	.	CASSHYRGETSYEQYF	TGTGCCAGCAGTCATTACAGGGGGGAGACATCCTACGAGCAGTACTTC
.	17	TRBV20-1	TRBJ2-6	few	CSARPGQASSGANVLTF	TGCAGTGCTAGGCCCGGGCAGGCAAGCTCTGGGGCCAACGTCCTGACTTTC
.	16	TRBV2	TRBJ2-3	once	CASSDPREGQADTQYF	TGTGCCAGCAGTGACCCCCGAGAGGGGCAGGCAGATACGCAGTATTTT
TRBD2	13	TRBV29-1	TRBJ2-1	many	CSVASGPYNEQFF	TGCAGCGTTGCTAGCGGCCCCTACAATGAGCAGTTCTTC
.	15	TRBV20-1	TRBJ2-5	.	CSAKSTAGSGWTQYF	TGCAGTGCTAAATCGACAGCAGGGAGCGGGTGGACCCAGTACTTC
TRBD2	18	TRBV7-2	TRBJ2-1	few	CASSLSSGGAGSYNEQFF	TGTGCCAGCAGCTTATCTAGCGGGGGGGCCGGCTCCTACAATGAGCAGTTCTTC
.	16	TRBV25-1	TRBJ2-7	few	CASSETPSRRSYEQYF	TGTGCCAGCAGTGAGACGCCTAGCAGACGCTCCTACGAGCAGTACTTC
TRBD1	16	TRBV15	TRBJ2-1	.	CATAGLRQGAHNEQFF	TGTGCCACCGCGGGCCTTCGACAGGGGGCCCACAATGAGCAGTTCTTC
.	16	TRBV28	TRBJ2-1	few	CASSTRRLPSGDEQFF	TGTGCCAGCAGTACCCGAAGGCTTCCCTCCGGGGATGAGCAGTTCTTC
.	12	TRBV10-3	TRBJ1-4	few	CAISESQEKLFF	TGTGCCATCAGTGAGTCTCAGGAAAAACTGTTTTTT
TRBD1	15	TRBV20-1	TRBJ2-5	.	CSVGLVQGLGDEQYF	TGCAGTGTGGGTTTGGTACAGGGGCTCGGTGACGAGCAGTACTTT
TRBD1	14	TRBV6-2/TRBV6-3	TRBJ2-4	.	CASSHGDSWIIQYF	TGTGCCAGCAGCCACGGGGACAGTTGGATCATTCAGTACTTC
TRBD2	17	TRBV5-1	TRBJ2-7	few	CASWGLAGGGSSYEQYF	TGCGCCAGCTGGGGACTAGCGGGAGGCGGAAGCTCCTACGAGCAGTACTTC
.	13	TRBV28	TRBJ1-2	few	CASLQGLLGGYTF	TGTGCCAGTCTACAGGGCCTACTGGGCGGCTACACCTTC
.	15	TRBV28	TRBJ1-1	.	CASNIPRGGDTEAFF	TGTGCCAGCAACATCCCGAGAGGGGGGGACACTGAAGCTTTCTTT
TRBD1	15	TRBV7-2	TRBJ2-7	few	CASSSRQGSGDEQYF	TGTGCCAGCAGCTCTCGACAGGGGTCCGGCGACGAGCAGTACTTC
TRBD1	13	TRBV7-9	TRBJ2-1	.	CASSPGQGPWQFF	TGTGCCAGCAGCCCCGGACAGGGGCCGTGGCAGTTCTTC
.	12	TRBV7-9	TRBJ2-1	few	CASSLESGTAFF	TGTGCCAGCAGCTTGGAATCCGGGACGGCGTTCTTC
.	15	TRBV20-1	TRBJ2-1	.	CSARDKTGNYNEQFF	TGCAGTGCTAGAGACAAAACAGGGAACTACAATGAGCAGTTCTTC
TRBD2	16	TRBV20-1	TRBJ2-1	.	CSARQLAETLQLEQFF	TGCAGTGCTAGACAACTAGCGGAAACCCTACAACTTGAGCAGTTCTTC
TRBD1	13	TRBV20-1	TRBJ1-2	few	CSAPGQGSAGYTF	TGCAGTGCCCCGGGACAGGGGAGCGCTGGCTACACCTTC
.	11	TRBV6-5	TRBJ1-1	.	CASRGVGEAFF	TGTGCCAGCAGGGGGGTAGGGGAAGCTTTCTTT
TRBD2	15	TRBV2	TRBJ2-3	few	CATSRLAGDTDTQYF	TGTGCCACCTCCCGTCTAGCGGGGGACACAGATACGCAGTATTTT
TRBD2	13	TRBV20-1	TRBJ2-1	few	CSAGRTSIGEQFF	TGCAGTGCAGGACGGACTAGCATCGGTGAGCAGTTCTTC
.	14	TRBV6-2/TRBV6-3	TRBJ1-5	.	CASSIAGLNQPQHF	TGTGCCAGCAGTATTGCAGGGTTAAATCAGCCCCAGCATTTT
.	16	TRBV27	TRBJ2-7	few	CASSFTINYLSYEQYF	TGTGCCAGCAGTTTCACTATAAACTACCTATCCTACGAGCAGTACTTC
TRBD2	14	TRBV20-1	TRBJ2-7	.	CSAWTSGSPYEQYF	TGCAGTGCTTGGACTAGCGGGAGCCCCTACGAGCAGTACTTC
TRBD2	16	TRBV7-2	TRBJ2-7	.	CASSKEPGLALREQYF	TGTGCCAGCAGCAAAGAACCGGGACTAGCGTTACGCGAGCAGTACTTC
.	15	TRBV20-1	TRBJ2-7	few	CSAGVVLGRSYEQYF	TGCAGTGCTGGAGTTGTTTTAGGACGGAGCTACGAGCAGTACTTC
.	14	TRBV5-1	TRBJ2-5	.	CASSDEGGSETQYF	TGCGCCAGCAGCGATGAGGGGGGCTCGGAGACCCAGTACTTC
.	15	TRBV18	TRBJ2-7	.	CASSPIATGLWEQYF	TGTGCCAGCTCACCTATCGCTACAGGGTTGTGGGAGCAGTACTTC
.	17	TRBV7-2	TRBJ2-1	few	CASTSGAGLPPYNEQFF	TGTGCCAGCACCTCGGGGGCGGGACTCCCCCCCTACAATGAGCAGTTCTTC
TRBD2	14	TRBV20-1	TRBJ2-7	.	CSARVSGRAIEQYF	TGCAGTGCTAGAGTGAGCGGGAGGGCCATCGAGCAGTACTTC
.	13	TRBV20-1	TRBJ2-6	few	CSAHRAGANVLTF	TGCAGTGCCCACAGGGCTGGGGCCAACGTCCTGACTTTC
.	13	TRBV20-1	TRBJ1-2	few	CSARPGAIYGYTF	TGCAGTGCTAGACCGGGGGCGATCTATGGCTACACCTTC
TRBD1	16	TRBV29-1	TRBJ2-7	few	CSVEEWTTGGNYEQYF	TGCAGCGTTGAAGAATGGACAACAGGGGGCAACTACGAGCAGTACTTC
TRBD2	13	TRBV20-1	TRBJ2-1	.	CGVGLVLYNEQFF	TGCGGGGTGGGACTAGTCCTCTACAATGAGCAGTTCTTC
.	16	TRBV6-5	TRBJ2-2	few	CASSRQEGGPERELFF	TGTGCCAGCAGCCGGCAGGAGGGAGGCCCAGAGCGGGAGCTGTTTTTT
.	14	TRBV4-3	TRBJ2-7	.	CASSQEAGAPEQYF	TGCGCCAGCAGCCAAGAGGCCGGAGCCCCCGAGCAGTACTTC
.	15	TRBV5-6	TRBJ2-6	.	CASSFAGSGANVLTF	TGTGCCAGCAGCTTCGCGGGATCTGGGGCCAACGTCCTGACTTTC
TRBD2	16	TRBV3-1	TRBJ2-1	.	CASSLGTSGAHNEQFF	TGTGCCAGCAGTCTCGGGACTAGCGGGGCGCACAATGAGCAGTTCTTC
.	15	TRBV6-5	TRBJ1-1	few	CASSYNRQRNTEAFF	TGTGCCAGCAGTTATAATAGACAGCGGAACACTGAAGCTTTCTTT
.	14	TRBV7-2	TRBJ2-5	.	CASSLSRSQETQYF	TGTGCCAGCAGCTTATCCCGCTCCCAAGAGACCCAGTACTTC
.	14	TRBV7-2	TRBJ1-1	.	CASRETSGVSEAFF	TGTGCCAGCAGGGAAACGTCAGGGGTGAGTGAAGCTTTCTTT
.	12	TRBV28	TRBJ2-7	few	CASSLFLSEQYF	TGTGCCAGCAGTTTATTCCTTTCCGAGCAGTACTTC
.	17	TRBV10-3	TRBJ2-5	few	CAISERGRGEALETQYF	TGTGCCATCAGTGAAAGAGGAAGGGGGGAGGCCTTGGAGACCCAGTACTTC
.	12	TRBV5-1	TRBJ2-2	few	CASSLDPGELFF	TGCGCCAGCAGCTTGGATCCCGGGGAGCTGTTTTTT